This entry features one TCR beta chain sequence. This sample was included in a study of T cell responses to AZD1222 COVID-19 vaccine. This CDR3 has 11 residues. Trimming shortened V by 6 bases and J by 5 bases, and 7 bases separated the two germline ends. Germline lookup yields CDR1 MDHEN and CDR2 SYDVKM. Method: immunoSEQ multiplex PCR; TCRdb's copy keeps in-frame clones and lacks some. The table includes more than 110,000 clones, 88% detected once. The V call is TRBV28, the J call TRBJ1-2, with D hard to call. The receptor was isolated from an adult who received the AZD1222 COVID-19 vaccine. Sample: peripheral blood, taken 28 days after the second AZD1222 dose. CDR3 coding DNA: TGTGCCAGCAGCCTGAGGTATGGCTACACCTTC. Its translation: CASSLRYGYTF.